This passage covers 22 T cell receptor beta chains from one sample sequenced in a study of technical replicates of blood from a few donors. Assay: immunoSEQ multiplex PCR; the TCRdb copy retains only in-frame clones and omits some. The repertoire holds approximately 87,000 clones, with 90% to 95% as singletons. The sample consisted of T cells isolated from PBMCs. The origin of the receptors is a human donor in good health.

The CDR3 DNA reads as TGTGCCAGCAGCTTTCAGGGGGCCCTTGGCTACACCTTC. It codes for CASSFQGALGYTF. V gene TRBV7-9 combines with J gene TRBJ1-2; 8 bases match TRBD1. This CDR3 has 13 residues. Germline V lookup: CDR1 SEHNR, CDR2 FQNEAQ (reference sequence). V shed 3 bases, J shed 7 bases, and the junction held 4 bases outside the gene matches.

The V gene is TRBV6-1, the J gene TRBJ1-3, with TRBD1 matching 8 bases. This CDR3 spans 16 amino acids. Germline CDR1 and CDR2: MNHNS and SASEGT. The J segment lost 2 bases and the V segment lost 4 bases, leaving 7 bases of the junction unmatched. CDR3 protein: CASSARDRSTGNTIYF. The CDR3 region has the DNA TGTGCCAGCAGTGCCCGGGACAGGTCTACTGGAAACACCATATATTTT.

This rearrangement joins TRBV27 to TRBJ2-3, with 9 bases lining up with TRBD2. Germline V CDR1 and CDR2: MNHEY, SMNVEV (reference sequence). Losses at the gene ends were 5 bases for V and 2 bases for J; bases not matched to a gene: 8. The CDR3 totals 16 residues. The CDR3 sequence is CASSITTSGYTDTQYF. CDR3 nucleotide sequence: TGTGCCAGCAGTATCACGACTAGCGGTTACACAGATACGCAGTATTTT.

The rearrangement joins TRBV11-2 to TRBJ1-2; 9 bases match TRBD1. This CDR3 is 17 amino acids long. Per germline, CDR1 SGHAT and CDR2 FQNNGV. Losses at the gene ends were 5 bases for V and 3 bases for J; bases not matched to a gene: 13. The CDR3 protein is CASSTRDRGYRDYGYTF. The CDR3 nucleotides are TGTGCCAGCAGCACGCGCGACAGGGGGTACCGGGACTATGGCTACACCTTC.

CDR3 in DNA: TGCAGCGTTGTGAGGGGGTCCTACAATGAGCAGTTCTTC. Translating gives CSVVRGSYNEQFF. The rearrangement joins TRBV29-1 to TRBJ2-1; a possible D gene is TRBD1 (6 bases). Germline CDR1 is SQVTM and CDR2 is ANQGSEA. V lost 4 bases to trimming and J lost 1 base, with 8 bases between them. This CDR3 has 13 residues.

The chain joins TRBV7-9 to TRBJ2-2, with a tentative D call TRBD2 (6 bases). CDR3 length equals 14 residues. Trimming stripped 7 bases from V and 4 bases from J, with 13 bases between. Germline V gene data show CDR1 as SEHNR and CDR2 as FQNEAQ (reference sequence). CDR3 nucleotide sequence: TGTGCCAGCACCCCGGTGGAGGGCACCGGGGAGCTGTTTTTT. This codes for CASTPVEGTGELFF.

The V and J genes are TRBV5-1 and TRBJ2-2, with D possibly matching TRBD2 (6 bases). This CDR3 comprises 13 residues. CDR1 SGHRS and CDR2 YFSETQ come from the germline V gene. The V end was cut by 3 bases, the J end by 3 bases, with 6 bases between. DNA for the CDR3: TGCGCCAGCAGCTCGGGAGACACCGGGGAGCTGTTTTTT. Translated, it gives CASSSGDTGELFF.

Here the CDR3 reads CASSVMSSGGLNTGELFF. The CDR3 DNA sequence: TGTGCCAGCAGTGTTATGTCTAGCGGGGGGTTGAACACCGGGGAGCTGTTTTTT. The rearrangement uses TRBV2 and TRBJ2-2, with TRBD2 identical over 11 bases. The CDR3 length is 18 residues. V trimming: 4 bases; J trimming: 1 base; junction bases outside the gene matches: 8. Per the germline V gene, CDR1 is SNHLY and CDR2 is FYNNEI.

The V gene is TRBV6-6, the J gene TRBJ1-5; D is uncertain. CDR3 length: 13 residues. Trimming removed 6 bases at V and 4 bases at J, with 10 bases between. The germline V gene encodes CDR1 MNHNY and CDR2 SVGAGI (reference sequence). The chain's CDR3 is CASSHTGNQPQHF. Here the CDR3 DNA reads TGTGCCAGCAGCCACACGGGGAATCAGCCCCAGCATTTT.

The gene calls are TRBV15 and TRBJ2-5, with TRBD1 matching 9 bases. The CDR3 contains 14 residues. Germline V gene lookup returns CDR1 LNHNV and CDR2 YYDKDF (reference sequence). J was trimmed by 3 bases and V by 5 bases; bases with no gene match: 4. The CDR3 region has the DNA TGTGCCACCAGCGCCCGGACAGGGGAAGAGACCCAGTACTTC. It encodes CATSARTGEETQYF.

The genes are TRBV19 and TRBJ1-3; possible D gene TRBD1, 5 bases. V was clipped by 6 bases and J by 4 bases, with 13 bases between them. The CDR3 is 14 amino acids. Germline CDR1 is LNHDA and CDR2 is SQIVND (reference sequence). The CDR3, as DNA: TGTGCCAGTAGGACAGCAGCATCAGGAAACACCATATATTTT. Encoded protein: CASRTAASGNTIYF.

This chain joins TRBV6-4 and TRBJ2-6, with TRBD2 matching 13 bases. This CDR3 region has 16 residues. Germline values: CDR1 MRHNA, CDR2 SNTAGT. J gave up 3 bases and V 4 bases, and 0 bases lay outside the gene matches. CDR3 protein: CASSGTSGGGANVLTF. DNA for the CDR3: TGTGCCAGCAGTGGGACTAGCGGGGGTGGGGCCAACGTCCTGACTTTC.

A single count supports this clone. The V and J genes are TRBV4-2 and TRBJ2-7; D uncertain. CDR1 LGHNA and CDR2 YNFKEQ come from the germline V gene. The V end lost 1 base, the J end lost 4 bases, and 8 bases lay between the germline ends. The CDR3 runs 13 residues. This CDR3 is CASSQGLPYEQYF. The CDR3 nucleotides read TGTGCCAGCAGCCAAGGACTCCCGTACGAGCAGTACTTC.

This sequence joins TRBV28 and TRBJ2-1; 10 positions match TRBD2. The V gene end was trimmed by 4 bases and the J gene end by 7 bases; junction bases not matched to a gene: 10. Germline V gives CDR1 MDHEN, CDR2 SYDVKM. This CDR3 region has 16 residues. The CDR3: CASSSPSSGRMNEQFF. CDR3 DNA sequence: TGTGCCAGCAGTTCCCCCAGTAGCGGGAGGATGAATGAGCAGTTCTTC.

This clone was counted between two and nine times. The chain links TRBV19 to TRBJ1-2; no clear D. The CDR3 is made up of 13 amino acids. CDR1 and CDR2 (germline): LNHDA, SQIVND (reference sequence). Trimming stripped 2 bases from V and 8 bases from J, with 12 bases between. CDR3 amino acids: CASSIWGVGGYTF. The DNA for the CDR3 is TGTGCCAGTAGTATATGGGGAGTTGGAGGCTACACCTTC. Using reference TRBV19 and TRBJ1-2 for the parts outside the CDR3, the full variable domain is DGGITQSPKYLFRKEGQNVTLSCEQNLNHDAMYWYRQDPGQGLRLIYYSQIVNDFQKGDIAEGYSVSREKKESFPLTVTSAQKNPTAFYLCASSIWGVGGYTFGSGTRLTVV.

The J gene is TRBJ1-2, the V gene TRBV15, with 8 bases aligning to TRBD1. CDR1 and CDR2 from the germline V gene are LNHNV and YYDKDF (reference sequence). With 0 bases clipped from V and 6 bases from J, the junction kept 9 bases outside the gene matches. This CDR3 spans 16 amino acids. The CDR3 loop reads CATSRDGPGGIDGYTF. CDR3 nucleotide sequence: TGTGCCACCAGCAGAGATGGCCCAGGGGGCATCGATGGCTACACCTTC.

The chain joins TRBV2 to TRBJ2-1, with 11 nucleotides matching TRBD2. Looked up from germline, CDR1 is SNHLY and CDR2 is FYNNEI. The CDR3 contains 15 residues. The V and J ends lost 4 bases and 6 bases, in that order; junction bases with no gene match: 5. CDR3 sequence reads: CASSVLAGGPNEQFF. The CDR3 nucleotides are TGTGCCAGCAGTGTTCTAGCGGGGGGCCCCAATGAGCAGTTCTTC.

Notes on this clone: The same CDR3 also results from other DNA sequences found in this sample. V gene TRBV5-1 combines with J gene TRBJ2-1, with TRBD1 as a possible D gene (6 bases). With 0 bases removed from V and 7 bases from J, the gap between germline ends came to 8 bases. This CDR3 is built from 13 residues. Germline V CDR1 and CDR2: SGHRS, YFSETQ. CDR3 nucleotides: TGCGCCAGCAGCTTGGGGCAGGGGAATGAGCAGTTCTTC. It translates to CASSLGQGNEQFF.

This rearrangement joins TRBV9 to TRBJ2-4; a possible D gene is TRBD1 (5 bases). The CDR3 has 15 amino acids. The V gene's germline CDR1 is SGDLS and CDR2 YYNGEE. Trimming cost V 0 bases and J 2 bases, with 9 bases left between them. The CDR3 DNA sequence: TGTGCCAGCAGCGTAGGGGGCAGTTCCAAAAACATTCAGTACTTC. This codes for CASSVGGSSKNIQYF.

As regards this clone: The junction shows a germline mismatch at one end, possibly a read error. The chain uses TRBV7-7 and TRBJ2-1; D is perhaps TRBD2 (5 bases). Per the germline V gene, CDR1 is SSHAT and CDR2 is FNYEAQ (reference sequence). The CDR3 has 13 amino acids. CDR3 protein: CASSFGLNNEQFF. The CDR3 DNA follows: TGTGCTAGCAGCTTTGGACTGAACAATGAGCAGTTCTTC.

This clone was found once. The V gene is TRBV2, the J gene TRBJ2-5; 10 nucleotides agree with TRBD2. This CDR3 is built from 14 residues. The V gene's germline CDR1 is SNHLY and CDR2 FYNNEI. V trimming: 5 bases; J trimming: 3 bases; junction bases outside the gene matches: 3. Here the CDR3 DNA reads TGTGCCAGCAGTTACAGCGGGGGGGAAGAGACCCAGTACTTC. Its translation: CASSYSGGEETQYF.

This chain joins TRBV27 and TRBJ2-1; TRBD1 agrees at 10 bases. Germline CDR1 and CDR2: MNHEY and SMNVEV (reference sequence). Trimming removed 5 bases from V and 10 bases from J; junction bases left unmatched: 11. The CDR3 runs 15 residues. As DNA, the CDR3 is TGTGCCAGCAGTCTGATGGGACAGGGGTCGGGGGAGCAGTTCTTC. Translation gives CASSLMGQGSGEQFF.